This T cell receptor (beta chain) appears in the sequencing data of a study of STAT3 mutations in large granular lymphocyte leukemia. Germline V gene lookup returns CDR1 SGDLS and CDR2 YYNGEE. This CDR3 region has 12 residues. Assay: immunoSEQ multiplex PCR; the TCRdb copy retains only in-frame clones and omits some. Here the sample spans 2,500 or so clones, about 33% being singletons. This clone qualifies as large. Its cognate antigen is unknown. Its ends do not fully match the called genes, so a read error is possible. General study findings and limits: Every T-LGLL patient had at least one immunodominant TCRbeta clonotype. Variable sampling intervals and differing treatment regimens complicated linking therapy response to TCR clonal burden changes.

Source material: PBMCs. This receptor was obtained from a human donor with T large granular lymphocyte leukemia. Some clones in this sample may be carry-over from other donors' samples. V and J are TRBV9 and TRBJ1-3; D is unresolved. The CDR3 sequence: CASSVLGDTIYF. As DNA, the CDR3 is TGTGCCAGCAGCGTACTTGGAGACACCATATATTTT.